This T cell receptor beta chain was recovered during a study of T cell responses to AZD1222 COVID-19 vaccine. Study-level findings and limits: Most donors were white British, females outnumbered males, and clonal diversity was possibly underestimated. A rise in Spike-specific TCR breadth and depth followed two AZD1222 doses. Samples come after the peak T cell response, not at day 14. Reportedly, nearly half of unique spike TCRs recognized epitopes outside B.1.351/B.1.1.7 mutations.

The assay was immunoSEQ multiplex PCR, and TCRdb's table has in-frame clones only and misses some. The table shows 100,000 to 150,000 clones, with 75% to 90% occurring only once. Looked up from germline, CDR1 is SSHAT and CDR2 is FNYEAQ (reference sequence). The length of the CDR3 is 14 residues. As to this clone: Its target is not known. One junction end disagrees with the germline gene, perhaps due to a read error.

The chain employs TRBV7-7 and TRBJ2-3; 11 positions match TRBD1. The TCR was taken from an adult in good health. The specimen was peripheral blood, collected on day 0 of AZD1222 vaccination. CDR3 DNA sequence: TGTGCTAGCAGCTTAGGGGACAGGGGGGATACGCAGTATTTT. Its translation is CASSLGDRGDTQYF.